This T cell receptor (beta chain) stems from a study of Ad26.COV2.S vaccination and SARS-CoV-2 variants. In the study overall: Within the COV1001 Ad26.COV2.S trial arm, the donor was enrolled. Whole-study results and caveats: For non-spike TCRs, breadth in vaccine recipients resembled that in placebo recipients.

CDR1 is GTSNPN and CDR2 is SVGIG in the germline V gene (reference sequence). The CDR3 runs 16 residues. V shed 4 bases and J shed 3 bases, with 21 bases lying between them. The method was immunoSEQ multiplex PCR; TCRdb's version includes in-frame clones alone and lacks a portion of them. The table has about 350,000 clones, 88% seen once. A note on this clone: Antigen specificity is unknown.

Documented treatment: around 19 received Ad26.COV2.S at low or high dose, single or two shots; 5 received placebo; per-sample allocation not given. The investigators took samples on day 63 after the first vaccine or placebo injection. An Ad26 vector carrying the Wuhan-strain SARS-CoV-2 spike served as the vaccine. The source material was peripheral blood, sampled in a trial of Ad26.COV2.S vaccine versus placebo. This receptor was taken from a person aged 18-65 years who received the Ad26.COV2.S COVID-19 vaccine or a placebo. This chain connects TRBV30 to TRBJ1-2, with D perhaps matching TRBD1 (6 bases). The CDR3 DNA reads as TGTGCCTGGATCGGTGGTCTGGCAGGGGAAGACTATGGCTACACCTTC. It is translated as CAWIGGLAGEDYGYTF.